This T cell receptor (beta chain) was documented in a study of molecular identifiers for immune sequencing clone quantification. Regarding the study as a whole: Shared barcodes on identical TCR molecules could underestimate the sizes of highly expanded clones.

Many counts were recorded for this clonotype. The antigen remains unidentified. From the PCR reads, TCRdb called clonotypes with MiXCR, one entry per CDR3 protein. This sample has some 97,000 distinct CDR3 sequences; approximately 24% occur once, and the top ten carry more than 0.8%. Per the germline V gene, CDR1 is SNHLY and CDR2 is FYNNEI. The CDR3 is 12 residues long. The ends were cut back, 6 bases at V and 6 bases at J, with 9 bases in the middle. This chain uses TRBV2 with TRBJ2-1; unclear D gene. This TCR derives from a human donor in good health. Some libraries in this study had Jurkat cell RNA spiked in. The sample comprised naive CD8+ T cells from blood, with Jurkat cell RNA spiked in. The subset here: FACS-sorted CD8+CD4-CCR7+CD45RA+ naive T cells. The CDR3 DNA reads TGTGCCAGCAGCGACGGCCTCAATGAGCAGTTCTTC. Its translation: CASSDGLNEQFF.